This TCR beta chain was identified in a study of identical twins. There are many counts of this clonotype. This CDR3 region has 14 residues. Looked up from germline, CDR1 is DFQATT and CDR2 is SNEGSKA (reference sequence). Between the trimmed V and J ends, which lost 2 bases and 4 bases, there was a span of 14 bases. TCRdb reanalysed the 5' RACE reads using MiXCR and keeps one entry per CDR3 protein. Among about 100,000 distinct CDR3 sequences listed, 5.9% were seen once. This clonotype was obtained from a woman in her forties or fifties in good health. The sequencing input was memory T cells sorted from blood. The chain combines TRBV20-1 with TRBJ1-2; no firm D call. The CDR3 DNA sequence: TGCAGTGCTAGACGTCCGGAGGTGAGCTATGGCTACACCTTC. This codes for CSARRPEVSYGYTF.